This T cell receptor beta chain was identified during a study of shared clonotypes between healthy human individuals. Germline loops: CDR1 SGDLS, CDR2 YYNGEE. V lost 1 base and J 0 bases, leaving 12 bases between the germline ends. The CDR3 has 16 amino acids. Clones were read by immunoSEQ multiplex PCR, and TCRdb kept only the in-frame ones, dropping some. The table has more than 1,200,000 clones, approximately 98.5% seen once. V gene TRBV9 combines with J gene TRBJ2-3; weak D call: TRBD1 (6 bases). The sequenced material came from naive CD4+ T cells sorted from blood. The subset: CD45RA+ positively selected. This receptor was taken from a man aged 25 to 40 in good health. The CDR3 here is CASSVSGQPSTDTQYF. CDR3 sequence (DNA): TGTGCCAGCAGCGTAAGTGGACAGCCTAGCACAGATACGCAGTATTTT. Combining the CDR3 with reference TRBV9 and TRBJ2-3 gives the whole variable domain DSGVTQTPKHLITATGQRVTLRCSPRSGDLSVYWYQQSLDQGLQFLIQYYNGEERAKGNILERFSAQQFPDLHSELNLSSLELGDSALYFCASSVSGQPSTDTQYFGPGTRLTVL.